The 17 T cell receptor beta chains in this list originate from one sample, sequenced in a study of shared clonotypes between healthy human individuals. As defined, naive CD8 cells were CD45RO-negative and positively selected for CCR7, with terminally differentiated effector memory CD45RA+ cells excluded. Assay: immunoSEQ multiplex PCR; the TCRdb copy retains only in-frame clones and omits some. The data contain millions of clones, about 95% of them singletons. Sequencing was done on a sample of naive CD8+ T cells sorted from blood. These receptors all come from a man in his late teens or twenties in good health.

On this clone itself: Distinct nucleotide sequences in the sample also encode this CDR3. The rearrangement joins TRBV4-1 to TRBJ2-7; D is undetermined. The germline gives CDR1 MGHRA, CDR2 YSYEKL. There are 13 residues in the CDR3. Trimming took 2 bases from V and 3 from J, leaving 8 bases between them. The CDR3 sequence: CASSQRSGYEQYF. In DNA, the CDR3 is TGCGCCAGCAGCCAACGGTCAGGCTACGAGCAGTACTTC.

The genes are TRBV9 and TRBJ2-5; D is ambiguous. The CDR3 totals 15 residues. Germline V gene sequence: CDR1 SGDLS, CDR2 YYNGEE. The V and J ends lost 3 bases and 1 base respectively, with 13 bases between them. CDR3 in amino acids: CASSGGKALQETQYF. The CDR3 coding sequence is TGTGCCAGCAGCGGGGGAAAGGCCCTCCAAGAGACCCAGTACTTC.

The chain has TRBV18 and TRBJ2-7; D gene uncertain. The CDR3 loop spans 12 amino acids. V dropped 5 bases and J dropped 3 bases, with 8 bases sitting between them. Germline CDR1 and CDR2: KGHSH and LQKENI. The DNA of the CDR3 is TGTGCCAGCTCATCGGGTGTCTACGAGCAGTACTTC. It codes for CASSSGVYEQYF. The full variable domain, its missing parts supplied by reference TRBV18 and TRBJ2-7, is NAGVMQNPRHLVRRRGQEARLRCSPMKGHSHVYWYRQLPEEGLKFMVYLQKENIIDESGMPKERFSAEFPKEGPSILRIQQVVRGDSAAYFCASSSGVYEQYFGPGTRLTVT.

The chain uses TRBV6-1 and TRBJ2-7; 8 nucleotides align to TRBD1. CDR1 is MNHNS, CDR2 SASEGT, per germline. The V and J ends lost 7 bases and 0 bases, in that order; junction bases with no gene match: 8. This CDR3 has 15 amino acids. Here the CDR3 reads CASNVGQVASYEQYF. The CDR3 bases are TGTGCCAGCAACGTGGGACAGGTGGCCTCCTACGAGCAGTACTTC.

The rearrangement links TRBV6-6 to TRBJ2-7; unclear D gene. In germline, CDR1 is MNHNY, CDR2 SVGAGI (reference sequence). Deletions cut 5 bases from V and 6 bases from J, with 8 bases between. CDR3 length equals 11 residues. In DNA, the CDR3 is TGTGCCAGCAGTGGTTCTGGCGAGCAGTACTTC. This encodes CASSGSGEQYF.

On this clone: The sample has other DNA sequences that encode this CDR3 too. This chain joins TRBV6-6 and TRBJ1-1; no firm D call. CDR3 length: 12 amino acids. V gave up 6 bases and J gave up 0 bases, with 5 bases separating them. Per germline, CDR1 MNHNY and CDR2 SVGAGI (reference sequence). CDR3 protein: CASSNLNTEAFF. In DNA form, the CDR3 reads TGTGCCAGCAGCAACCTGAACACTGAAGCTTTCTTT.

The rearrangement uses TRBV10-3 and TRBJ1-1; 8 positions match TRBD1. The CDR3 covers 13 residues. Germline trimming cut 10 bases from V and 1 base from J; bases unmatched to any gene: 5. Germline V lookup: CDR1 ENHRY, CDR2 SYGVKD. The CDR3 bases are TGTGCCACCCAGGACAGGGCGAACACTGAAGCTTTCTTT. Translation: CATQDRANTEAFF.

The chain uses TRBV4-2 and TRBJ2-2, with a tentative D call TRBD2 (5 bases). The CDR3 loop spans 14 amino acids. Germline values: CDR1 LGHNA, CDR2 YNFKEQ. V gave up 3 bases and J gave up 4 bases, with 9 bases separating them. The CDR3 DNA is TGTGCCAGCAGCCACGAGGGATCCACCGGGGAGCTGTTTTTT. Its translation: CASSHEGSTGELFF.

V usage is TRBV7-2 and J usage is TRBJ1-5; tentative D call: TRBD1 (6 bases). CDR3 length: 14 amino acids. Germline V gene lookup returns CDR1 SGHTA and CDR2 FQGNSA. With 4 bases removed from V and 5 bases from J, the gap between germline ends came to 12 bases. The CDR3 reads CASSSGQYDQPQHF. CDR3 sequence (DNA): TGTGCCAGCAGCTCTGGACAGTACGATCAGCCCCAGCATTTT.

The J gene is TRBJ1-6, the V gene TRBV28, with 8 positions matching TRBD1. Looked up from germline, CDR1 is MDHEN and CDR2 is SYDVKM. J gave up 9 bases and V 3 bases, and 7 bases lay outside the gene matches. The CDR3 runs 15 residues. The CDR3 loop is CASSLARGLSSPLHF. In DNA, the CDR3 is TGTGCCAGCAGTTTGGCCAGGGGGCTAAGTTCACCCCTCCACTTT.

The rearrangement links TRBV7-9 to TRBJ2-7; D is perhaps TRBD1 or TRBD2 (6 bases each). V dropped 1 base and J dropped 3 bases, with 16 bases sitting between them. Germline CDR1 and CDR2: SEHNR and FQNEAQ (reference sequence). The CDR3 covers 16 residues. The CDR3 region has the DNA TGTGCCAGCAGCTTAGAAGGGGGGCAGCCTTTCTACGAGCAGTACTTC. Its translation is CASSLEGGQPFYEQYF.

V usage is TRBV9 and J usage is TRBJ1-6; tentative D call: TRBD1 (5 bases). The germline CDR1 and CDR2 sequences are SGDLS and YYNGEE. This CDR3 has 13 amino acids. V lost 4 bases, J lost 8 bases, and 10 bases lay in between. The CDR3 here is CASSTQGDSPLHF. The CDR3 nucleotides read TGTGCCAGCAGCACCCAAGGGGATTCACCCCTCCACTTT.

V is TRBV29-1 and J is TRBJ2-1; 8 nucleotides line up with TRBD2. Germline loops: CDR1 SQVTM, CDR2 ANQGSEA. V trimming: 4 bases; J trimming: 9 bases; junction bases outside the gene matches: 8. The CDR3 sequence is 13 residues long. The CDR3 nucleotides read TGCAGCGTTGGGTGGGGACTAGTATCTGAGCAGTTCTTC. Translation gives CSVGWGLVSEQFF.

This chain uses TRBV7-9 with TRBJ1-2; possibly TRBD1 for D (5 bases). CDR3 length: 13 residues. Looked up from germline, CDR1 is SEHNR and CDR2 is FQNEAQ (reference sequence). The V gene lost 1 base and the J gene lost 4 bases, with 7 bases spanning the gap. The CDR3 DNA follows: TGTGCCAGCAGCTTAGAAGGGGCCTATGGCTACACCTTC. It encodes CASSLEGAYGYTF. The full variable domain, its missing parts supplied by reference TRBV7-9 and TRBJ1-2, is DTGVSQNPRHKITKRGQNVTFRCDPISEHNRLYWYRQTLGQGPEFLTYFQNEAQLEKSRLLSDRFSAERPKGSFSTLEIQRTEQGDSAMYLCASSLEGAYGYTFGSGTRLTVV.

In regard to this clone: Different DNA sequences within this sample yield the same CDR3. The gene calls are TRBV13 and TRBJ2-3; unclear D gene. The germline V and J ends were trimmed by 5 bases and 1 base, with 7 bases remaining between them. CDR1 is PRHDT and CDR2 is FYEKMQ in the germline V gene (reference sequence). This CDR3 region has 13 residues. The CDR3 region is CASSPEGTDTQYF. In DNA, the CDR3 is TGTGCCAGCAGCCCCGAGGGCACAGATACGCAGTATTTT.

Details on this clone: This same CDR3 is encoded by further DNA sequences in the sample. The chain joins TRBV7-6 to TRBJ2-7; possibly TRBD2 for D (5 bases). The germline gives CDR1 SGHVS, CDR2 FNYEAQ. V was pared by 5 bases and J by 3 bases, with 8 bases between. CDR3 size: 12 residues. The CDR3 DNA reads TGTGCCAGCAGCCCGGGGAACTACGAGCAGTACTTC. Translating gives CASSPGNYEQYF.

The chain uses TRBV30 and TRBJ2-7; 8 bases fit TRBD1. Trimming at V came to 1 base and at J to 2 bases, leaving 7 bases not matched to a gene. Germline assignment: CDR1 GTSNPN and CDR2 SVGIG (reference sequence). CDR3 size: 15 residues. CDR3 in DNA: TGTGCCTGGAGTGAAATACAGGGGGTAGCCTACGAGCAGTACTTC. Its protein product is CAWSEIQGVAYEQYF.